This TCR beta chain was captured in a study of blood T cell repertoires in COVID-19. Study-level background: Samples came from the United States, Italy and Spain, spanning acute and convalescent COVID-19.

Original handling: The authors estimated nucleated cell counts from reference gene primer amplification. Sequencing used immunoSEQ multiplex PCR; TCRdb keeps in-frame clones, though not all of them. The V and J calls and clone size were taken over from that table, and D and trimming were inferred from the DNA. The sample has 84,000 or so clones; over 75% are singletons. V was pared by 2 bases and J by 0 bases, with 8 bases between. This CDR3 is 15 amino acids long. Looked up from germline, CDR1 is KGHSH and CDR2 is LQKENI. The chain carries TRBV18 and TRBJ1-5; D not resolved. The TCR comes from a man between 65 and 80 years old with acute or convalescent COVID-19. The sequencing sample was made of peripheral blood. CDR3: CASSPYGGSNQPQHF. As DNA, the CDR3 is TGTGCCAGCTCACCATACGGAGGTAGCAATCAGCCCCAGCATTTT.